This passage covers 31 T cell receptor beta chains from one sample sequenced in a study of T-cell memory formation after mild COVID-19. One entry per CDR3 protein results from TCRdb running MiXCR on the 5' RACE reads. The sample yields roughly 110,000 distinct CDR3 sequences, 22% seen once. Sequencing input: PBMCs or a T cell subset sorted from them (not recorded which). The receptors were gathered from a man younger than 35 who had mild COVID-19 (a few samples of this study predate the infection). Cell type and time point are not known.

V usage is TRBV7-9 and J usage is TRBJ2-7, with 7 bases identical to TRBD1. Looked up from germline, CDR1 is SEHNR and CDR2 is FQNEAQ (reference sequence). The CDR3 spans 14 residues. Trimming at V came to 5 bases and at J to 12 bases, leaving 16 bases not matched to a gene. The CDR3 nucleotides are TGTGCCAGCAGCCCTGGGACAGATTCTAGTTTATGGTACTTC. Residues: CASSPGTDSSLWYF. The full variable domain, with the rest looked up from reference TRBV7-9 and TRBJ2-7, is DTGVSQNPRHKITKRGQNVTFRCDPISEHNRLYWYRQTLGQGPEFLTYFQNEAQLEKSRLLSDRFSAERPKGSFSTLEIQRTEQGDSAMYLCASSPGTDSSLWYFGPGTRLTVT.

The V call is TRBV12-3 or TRBV12-4, the J call TRBJ2-3; the match to TRBD2 covers 9 bases. V gave up 3 bases and J gave up 2 bases; unmatched junction bases: 9. This CDR3 has 17 residues. The CDR3 sequence is CASSFPASGASTDTQYF. Here the CDR3 DNA reads TGTGCCAGCAGTTTCCCGGCTAGCGGGGCCTCCACAGATACGCAGTATTTT.

The chain recombines TRBV9 with TRBJ2-3, with 10 positions matching TRBD1. CDR1 is SGDLS, CDR2 YYNGEE, per germline. V lost 4 bases, J lost 4 bases, and 6 bases stayed unmatched. This CDR3 contains 15 residues. CDR3 region: CASSQPTGGPDTQYF. The CDR3 coding sequence is TGTGCCAGCAGCCAACCGACAGGGGGCCCAGATACGCAGTATTTT.

There are a few counts of this clonotype. The chain uses TRBV28 and TRBJ2-7, with 7 nucleotides matching TRBD2. Germline values: CDR1 MDHEN, CDR2 SYDVKM. The CDR3 is 16 residues long. Trimming at V came to 2 bases and at J to 3 bases, leaving 10 bases not matched to a gene. CDR3 region: CASSLEAGESNYEQYV. As DNA, the CDR3 is TGTGCCAGCAGTTTAGAGGCGGGGGAGAGTAACTACGAGCAGTACGTC.

The chain combines TRBV7-9 with TRBJ2-5; TRBD1 matches 10 bases. CDR1 and CDR2 from the germline V gene are SEHNR and FQNEAQ (reference sequence). V gave up 1 base and J gave up 5 bases; unmatched junction bases: 7. The CDR3 sequence is 16 residues long. The DNA for the CDR3 is TGTGCCAGCAGCTTAGACGGGACAGGGGAATCGGAGACCCAGTACTTC. It is translated as CASSLDGTGESETQYF.

This clonotype was observed a handful of times. The chain links TRBV7-2 to TRBJ2-3; D call uncertain. Per the germline V gene, CDR1 is SGHTA and CDR2 is FQGNSA. Trimming cost V 6 bases and J 3 bases, with 7 bases left between them. The CDR3 has 12 residues. CDR3 residues: CASSSKTDTQYF. The CDR3 coding sequence is TGTGCCAGCAGTTCCAAAACAGATACGCAGTATTTT. Variable domain in full (rest from reference TRBV7-2 and TRBJ2-3): GAGVSQSPSNKVTEKGKDVELRCDPISGHTALYWYRQSLGQGLEFLIYFQGNSAPDKSGLPSDRFSAERTGGSVSTLTIQRTQQEDSAVYLCASSSKTDTQYFGPGTRLTVL.

In its sample, this clonotype was seen a few times. The genes are TRBV6-2 or TRBV6-3 and TRBJ2-7; 7 positions match TRBD1. Germline V CDR1 and CDR2: MNHEY, SVGEGT. The CDR3 covers 15 residues. V dropped 5 bases and J dropped 3; count of bases not matched to a gene: 10. CDR3: CASSLWTGFNYEQYF. CDR3 in DNA: TGTGCCAGCAGTCTCTGGACAGGCTTTAACTACGAGCAGTACTTC.

The table lists this clonotype with a few counts. The rearrangement links TRBV7-2 to TRBJ2-1; 11 bases map to TRBD2. This CDR3 spans 14 amino acids. Germline CDR1 and CDR2: SGHTA and FQGNSA. The V and J ends lost 8 bases and 4 bases, in that order; junction bases with no gene match: 4. The CDR3: CASVASGGYNEQFF. CDR3 in DNA: TGTGCCAGCGTAGCTAGCGGGGGGTACAATGAGCAGTTCTTC.

The rearrangement uses TRBV11-2 and TRBJ2-2, with D possibly being TRBD2 (6 bases). V lost 5 bases, J lost 5 bases, and 9 bases lay in between. The germline CDR1 and CDR2 sequences are SGHAT and FQNNGV. The length of the CDR3 is 13 residues. The CDR3 nucleotides read TGTGCCAGCAGCCGCGGGGTTACCGGGGAGCTGTTTTTT. Translated: CASSRGVTGELFF.

For the CDR3, the DNA is TGTGCCAGCAGTTTATCAGGGGGCGGGGAGCTGTTTTTT. Translation: CASSLSGGGELFF. The chain links TRBV28 to TRBJ2-2, with 7 bases that match TRBD1. CDR3 length: 13 amino acids. V gave up 1 base and J gave up 7 bases; unmatched junction bases: 0. Germline assignment: CDR1 MDHEN and CDR2 SYDVKM.

This clonotype was seen only a few times. The chain couples TRBV29-1 to TRBJ1-1, with D uncertain. V lost 4 bases and J lost 0, with 6 bases in between. Per the germline V gene, CDR1 is SQVTM and CDR2 is ANQGSEA. The CDR3 totals 12 residues. The CDR3 nucleotides are TGCAGCGTTGGACAAATGAACACTGAAGCTTTCTTT. It translates to CSVGQMNTEAFF.

J is TRBJ1-5 and V is TRBV6-1; D is undetermined. This CDR3 has 15 residues. The ends were cut back, 2 bases at V and 1 base at J, with 9 bases in the middle. The germline V gene has CDR1 MNHNS and CDR2 SASEGT. CDR3 sequence: CASSEYLGSNQPQHF. The DNA for the CDR3 is TGTGCCAGCAGTGAATATTTGGGAAGCAATCAGCCCCAGCATTTT.

The chain employs TRBV4-1 and TRBJ2-7, with D uncertain. CDR3 length equals 11 residues. Trimming removed 0 bases from V and 5 bases from J, with 2 bases in between. Germline lookup yields CDR1 MGHRA and CDR2 YSYEKL. CDR3 in amino acids: CASSQDNEQYF. CDR3 in DNA: TGCGCCAGCAGCCAAGATAACGAGCAGTACTTC.

The chain combines TRBV6-5 with TRBJ2-3; D might be TRBD1 (5 bases). V was clipped by 6 bases and J by 2 bases, with 9 bases between them. Per the germline V gene, CDR1 is MNHEY and CDR2 is SVGAGI. This CDR3 region has 13 residues. CDR3 DNA: TGTGCCAGCAGGCACAGGCCCACAGATACGCAGTATTTT. Protein product: CASRHRPTDTQYF.

This clonotype was counted only a few times. The chain employs TRBV7-3 and TRBJ2-3, with no clear D. Germline CDR1 is SGHTA and CDR2 is FQGTGA. Trimming pared 3 bases from V and 0 bases from J, leaving 4 bases between. The CDR3 has 13 residues. CDR3 residues: CASSFESTDTQYF. CDR3 DNA: TGTGCCAGCAGCTTCGAGAGCACAGATACGCAGTATTTT.

The rearrangement joins TRBV7-9 to TRBJ1-6; possible D gene TRBD1, 5 bases. V dropped 5 bases and J dropped 7 bases, with 9 bases sitting between them. Germline V lookup: CDR1 SEHNR, CDR2 FQNEAQ (reference sequence). The CDR3 consists of 13 residues. The CDR3 protein is CASSQTVNSPLHF. The CDR3 nucleotides are TGTGCCAGCAGCCAGACAGTGAATTCACCCCTCCACTTT.

This clonotype was found a few times. The chain is built from TRBV6-6 and TRBJ2-3; no reliable D call. Trimming shortened V by 8 bases and J by 1 base, and 10 bases separated the two germline ends. The CDR3 has 13 amino acids. The germline V gene has CDR1 MNHNY and CDR2 SVGAGI (reference sequence). CDR3 sequence: CASWVGGTDTQYF. The CDR3 coding sequence is TGTGCCAGCTGGGTGGGCGGCACAGATACGCAGTATTTT.

This sequence joins TRBV2 and TRBJ1-4; D may be TRBD1 (5 bases). Germline V gives CDR1 SNHLY, CDR2 FYNNEI. V lost 8 bases and J lost 1, with 11 bases in between. CDR3 length equals 14 residues. For the CDR3, the DNA is TGTGCCAGCCGCACGGGGGGAACTAATGAAAAACTGTTTTTT. Translation: CASRTGGTNEKLFF. The full variable domain, with the rest looked up from reference TRBV2 and TRBJ1-4, is EPEVTQTPSHQVTQMGQEVILRCVPISNHLYFYWYRQILGQKVEFLVSFYNNEISEKSEIFDDQFSVERPDGSNFTLKIRSTKLEDSAMYFCASRTGGTNEKLFFGSGTQLSVL.

This chain connects TRBV10-3 to TRBJ2-2; TRBD2 aligns across 9 bases. Germline lookup yields CDR1 ENHRY and CDR2 SYGVKD. J lost 2 bases, V lost 7 bases, and 11 bases had no gene match. The CDR3 contains 17 residues. Written as DNA, the CDR3 is TGTGCCATCAAGACGATCGAGCGGGGGGAAAACACCGGGGAGCTGTTTTTT. Translation gives CAIKTIERGENTGELFF.

This clonotype has a handful of counts. J is TRBJ2-7 and V is TRBV6-6, with 10 bases identical to TRBD1. This CDR3 is built from 14 residues. CDR1 and CDR2 (germline): MNHNY, SVGAGI (reference sequence). The J segment lost 3 bases and the V segment lost 2 bases, leaving 1 base of the junction unmatched. The CDR3 reads CASSYRDRGYEQYF. CDR3 nucleotide sequence: TGTGCCAGCAGTTACAGGGACAGGGGCTACGAGCAGTACTTC.

This clonotype was detected only a few times. The chain combines TRBV4-3 with TRBJ2-2; D assignment may be TRBD1 or TRBD2 (5 bases each). Germline V lookup: CDR1 LGHNA, CDR2 YSLEER. The CDR3 length is 14 residues. With 0 bases removed from V and 4 bases from J, the gap between germline ends came to 6 bases. In DNA form, the CDR3 reads TGCGCCAGCAGCCAAGAGAGGGGCACCGGGGAGCTGTTTTTT. This translates into CASSQERGTGELFF.

The V gene is TRBV4-1, the J gene TRBJ2-7, with 11 bases lining up with TRBD2. From germline, CDR1 is MGHRA and CDR2 YSYEKL. V was clipped by 3 bases and J by 3 bases; unmatched bases: 7. The CDR3 is made up of 16 amino acids. The CDR3 nucleotides are TGCGCCAGCAGCCAGCGGTTAGCGGGGGGGAACTACGAGCAGTACGTC. This gives the protein CASSQRLAGGNYEQYV.

This clonotype was detected a few times. V usage is TRBV6-1 and J usage is TRBJ2-7, with 8 bases that match TRBD1. CDR3 size: 13 residues. Germline CDR1 and CDR2: MNHNS and SASEGT. J gave up 5 bases and V 4 bases, and 4 bases lay outside the gene matches. CDR3 protein: CASSGGTGHEQYF. The CDR3 coding sequence is TGTGCCAGCAGTGGGGGGACAGGCCACGAGCAGTACTTC.

This clonotype was picked up a small number of times. The chain employs TRBV7-8 and TRBJ1-3; D is unclear. Germline CDR1 is SGHVS and CDR2 is FQNEAQ. The V end lost 4 bases, the J end lost 4 bases, and 20 bases lay between the germline ends. The CDR3 is made up of 17 amino acids. The CDR3: CASSSHLFGDPGNTIYF. CDR3 nucleotides: TGTGCCAGCAGCTCCCACTTGTTCGGGGATCCCGGAAACACCATATATTTT.

This clonotype has only a few counts. The chain couples TRBV7-8 to TRBJ1-1; D not resolved. Between the trimmed V and J ends, which lost 2 bases and 7 bases, there was a span of 11 bases. The CDR3 totals 13 residues. Germline V CDR1 and CDR2: SGHVS, FQNEAQ. CDR3 loop: CASSLSASLEAFF. For the CDR3, the DNA is TGTGCCAGCAGCTTATCTGCGTCGCTTGAAGCTTTCTTT.

This clonotype was seen more than once but under ten times. The rearrangement links TRBV7-9 to TRBJ2-7, with D tentatively TRBD2 (6 bases). Germline CDR1 SEHNR, CDR2 FQNEAQ (reference sequence). The CDR3 is made up of 11 amino acids. This CDR3 reads CATNGGYEQYV. CDR3 nucleotide sequence: TGTGCGACGAACGGGGGCTACGAGCAGTACGTC.

This clonotype was counted between two and nine times. This chain links TRBV5-5 with TRBJ2-7, with 9 positions matching TRBD1. Germline values: CDR1 SGHKS, CDR2 YYEKEE (reference sequence). The CDR3 loop spans 15 amino acids. V was pared by 3 bases and J by 4 bases, with 8 bases of the junction left unmatched. The CDR3 protein is CASSSPGQGVYEQYV. In DNA, the CDR3 is TGTGCCAGCAGCTCACCGGGACAGGGAGTGTACGAGCAGTACGTC.

This clonotype was counted only a few times. This chain links TRBV12-3 or TRBV12-4 with TRBJ2-7; no definite D call. CDR3 length: 12 amino acids. V was pared by 3 bases and J by 3 bases, with 6 bases between. CDR3 loop: CASSFGYYEQYF. The CDR3 DNA reads as TGTGCCAGCAGTTTCGGATACTACGAGCAGTACTTC.

This clonotype was recorded a few times. The genes are TRBV4-3 and TRBJ1-1; no clear D. The CDR3 has 16 amino acids. V lost 0 bases and J lost 3, with 14 bases in between. The germline V gene encodes CDR1 LGHNA and CDR2 YSLEER. CDR3 nucleotides: TGCGCCAGCAGCCAAGATCGGACGGATAGTTACACTGAAGCTTTCTTT. This sequence encodes CASSQDRTDSYTEAFF.

This clonotype was seen a handful of times. J is TRBJ2-2 and V is TRBV20-1; 8 positions agree with TRBD1. The CDR3 is made up of 15 amino acids. Trimming at V came to 5 bases and at J to 2 bases, leaving 7 bases not matched to a gene. Germline loops: CDR1 DFQATT, CDR2 SNEGSKA (reference sequence). CDR3 loop: CSAGRDRTNTGELFF. CDR3 nucleotide sequence: TGCAGTGCTGGCCGGGACAGGACAAACACCGGGGAGCTGTTTTTT.

In this sample, this clonotype turned up a few times. The chain combines TRBV6-5 with TRBJ2-2; D perhaps matches TRBD1 (6 bases). V shed 0 bases and J shed 0 bases, with 11 bases lying between them. The CDR3 length is 17 residues. Germline V gives CDR1 MNHEY, CDR2 SVGAGI. CDR3: CASSYSWGHANTGELFF. For the CDR3, the DNA is TGTGCCAGCAGTTACTCGTGGGGGCACGCGAACACCGGGGAGCTGTTTTTT.